Each of the 24 T cell receptor beta chains below was sequenced from the same sample in a study of response to subunit inactivated influenza vaccine. TCRdb itself ran the RT-PCR reads through MiXCR, one entry per CDR3 protein. The sample lists more than 400,000 distinct CDR3 sequences, approximately 10% occurring once. This specimen was PBMCs from blood, taken 45 days after vaccination. These receptor sequences come from a man aged 50 to 59 who received an inactivated influenza vaccine.

There are many counts of this clonotype. The rearrangement uses TRBV5-1 and TRBJ1-2, with TRBD1 as a possible D gene (5 bases). This CDR3 has 15 residues. Germline CDR1 reads SGHRS; CDR2 reads YFSETQ. Trimming removed 1 base from V and 0 bases from J, with 10 bases in between. The CDR3 DNA reads TGCGCCAGCAGCTTGAACGGGGGAGCTAACTATGGCTACACCTTC. It specifies CASSLNGGANYGYTF.

The table lists this clonotype with a count of one. The conserved final phenylalanine or tryptophan is absent from the CDR3, which likely points to a read error. The CDR3 bases are TGTGCCAGCAGCTTGGTGGGGAGACAGGGCTCCTACGAGCAGTACTTG. Translating gives CASSLVGRQGSYEQYL. The rearrangement joins TRBV5-4 to TRBJ2-7, with 7 bases matching TRBD1. The CDR3 sequence is 16 residues long. The V gene's germline CDR1 is SGHNT and CDR2 YYREEE (reference sequence). V was pared by 0 bases and J by 0 bases, with 6 bases of the junction left unmatched.

This clonotype has a handful of counts. The V call is TRBV7-9, the J call TRBJ2-7; TRBD1 aligns across 8 bases. Germline CDR1 reads SEHNR; CDR2 reads FQNEAQ (reference sequence). The CDR3 length is 14 residues. V lost 4 bases, J lost 4 bases, and 6 bases stayed unmatched. DNA for the CDR3: TGTGCCAGCAGCTCGGACAGGGAGATTTACGAGCAGTACTTC. The encoded protein is CASSSDREIYEQYF. Supplemented by reference TRBV7-9 and TRBJ2-7, the full variable domain reads DTGVSQNPRHKITKRGQNVTFRCDPISEHNRLYWYRQTLGQGPEFLTYFQNEAQLEKSRLLSDRFSAERPKGSFSTLEIQRTEQGDSAMYLCASSSDREIYEQYFGPGTRLTVT.

This clonotype was found a few times. The rearrangement links TRBV12-3 or TRBV12-4 to TRBJ1-1; D unresolved. The CDR3 consists of 13 residues. V dropped 10 bases and J dropped 1 base, with 13 bases sitting between them. In nucleotides, the CDR3 is TGTGCCACCAGGAAGTCCGCGAACACTGAAGCTTTCTTT. Amino acids: CATRKSANTEAFF.

This clonotype was seen a handful of times. The chain joins TRBV5-1 to TRBJ2-3; D is unclear. The V and J ends lost 0 bases and 5 bases respectively, with 10 bases between them. The germline CDR1 and CDR2 sequences are SGHRS and YFSETQ. The CDR3 loop spans 14 amino acids. CDR3 amino acids: CASSLVFGLDTQYF. In DNA form, the CDR3 reads TGCGCCAGCAGCTTGGTTTTCGGTTTAGATACGCAGTATTTT.

This clonotype was recorded many times. The chain is built from TRBV5-6 and TRBJ1-2, with a tentative D call TRBD1 (5 bases). V was clipped by 3 bases and J by 2 bases, with 11 bases between them. Looked up from germline, CDR1 is SGHDT and CDR2 is YYEEEE. The CDR3 sequence is 14 residues long. The CDR3 is CASSWGEPNYGYTF. As DNA, the CDR3 is TGTGCCAGCAGCTGGGGGGAGCCGAACTATGGCTACACCTTC.

In this sample, this clonotype turned up many times. The chain employs TRBV7-2 and TRBJ2-7, with D tentatively TRBD1 (6 bases). V was shortened by 1 base and J by 5 bases, with 12 bases between the two germline ends. The germline CDR1 and CDR2 sequences are SGHTA and FQGNSA. The CDR3 covers 14 residues. CDR3 sequence: CASSLVLWDNEQYF. The CDR3 DNA sequence: TGTGCCAGCAGCTTAGTTCTTTGGGACAACGAGCAGTACTTC.

The chain has TRBV20-1 and TRBJ2-3; unclear D gene. Germline V gives CDR1 DFQATT, CDR2 SNEGSKA (reference sequence). This CDR3 contains 13 residues. The V end lost 3 bases, the J end lost 0 bases, and 7 bases lay between the germline ends. CDR3 amino acids: CSASLSSTDTQYF. As DNA, the CDR3 is TGCAGTGCTAGCCTCTCTAGCACAGATACGCAGTATTTT.

The V and J genes are TRBV6-2 or TRBV6-3 and TRBJ2-5; no firm D call. The length of the CDR3 is 14 residues. Germline V gene data show CDR1 as MNHEY and CDR2 as SVGEGT. Trimming left V 6 bases short and J 5 bases short, with 16 bases between. The CDR3 region has the DNA TGTGCCAGCAGAGACACACTTCTGGGGGAGACCCAGTACTTC. Amino acid sequence: CASRDTLLGETQYF.

This clonotype appeared a few times. This chain links TRBV6-5 with TRBJ1-4; D not certain. V lost 0 bases and J lost 0, with 5 bases in between. The germline V gene has CDR1 MNHEY and CDR2 SVGAGI. The CDR3 has 15 residues. CDR3 residues: CASSYSAATNEKLFF. The CDR3, as DNA: TGTGCCAGCAGTTACTCGGCAGCAACTAATGAAAAACTGTTTTTT.

This clonotype turned up a few times. J is TRBJ2-1 and V is TRBV9; D gene uncertain. Trimming cost V 3 bases and J 13 bases, with 11 bases left between them. Germline CDR1 is SGDLS and CDR2 is YYNGEE. CDR3 length: 11 residues. CDR3 bases: TGTGCCAGCAGCGATGCTCGGAGCCAGTTCTTC. Translation gives CASSDARSQFF.

This clonotype showed up just a few times. The rearrangement links TRBV11-2 to TRBJ1-4; D gene ambiguous. This CDR3 spans 14 amino acids. The germline V and J ends were trimmed by 1 base and 8 bases, with 11 bases remaining between them. From germline, CDR1 is SGHAT and CDR2 FQNNGV. CDR3 sequence (DNA): TGTGCCAGCAGCTTAGCCAGGAACAGCGAAAAACTGTTTTTT. As protein: CASSLARNSEKLFF.

This clonotype has ten or more counts. V and J are TRBV7-2 and TRBJ2-7; 11 bases align to TRBD2. Germline V gene data show CDR1 as SGHTA and CDR2 as FQGNSA. This CDR3 is 14 amino acids long. The V and J ends lost 6 bases and 6 bases, in that order; junction bases with no gene match: 7. CDR3 sequence: CASSSLAGGGEQYF. The CDR3 DNA is TGTGCCAGCAGTTCCCTAGCGGGGGGTGGCGAGCAGTACTTC.

This clonotype was seen a few times. This chain uses TRBV5-6 with TRBJ2-3, with 7 bases fitting TRBD2. CDR3 size: 15 residues. In germline, CDR1 is SGHDT, CDR2 YYEEEE. With V trimmed by 4 bases and J by 0 bases, 5 bases remained unmatched. CDR3 in amino acids: CASSTSETSTDTQYF. CDR3 sequence (DNA): TGTGCCAGCAGCACTAGCGAAACTAGCACAGATACGCAGTATTTT.

This clonotype has just a few counts. The gene calls are TRBV7-9 and TRBJ1-2; D is perhaps TRBD1 (5 bases). The germline V gene encodes CDR1 SEHNR and CDR2 FQNEAQ (reference sequence). The CDR3 has 13 residues. With 8 bases removed from V and 6 bases from J, the gap between germline ends came to 16 bases. CDR3 nucleotides: TGTGCCAGCCTGTATCCAGGGCGGGATGGCTACACCTTC. This sequence encodes CASLYPGRDGYTF. Full variable domain (outside the CDR3, taken from reference TRBV7-9 and TRBJ1-2): DTGVSQNPRHKITKRGQNVTFRCDPISEHNRLYWYRQTLGQGPEFLTYFQNEAQLEKSRLLSDRFSAERPKGSFSTLEIQRTEQGDSAMYLCASLYPGRDGYTFGSGTRLTVV.

This clonotype was detected only a few times. The rearrangement links TRBV7-9 to TRBJ1-2; D unclear. Germline lookup yields CDR1 SEHNR and CDR2 FQNEAQ (reference sequence). This CDR3 has 15 amino acids. V shed 5 bases and J shed 5 bases, with 18 bases lying between them. CDR3 coding DNA: TGTGCCAGCAGCATCTCACGTGCTACTGATTATGGCTACACCTTC. Protein product: CASSISRATDYGYTF.

This clonotype was seen a single time. Its ends do not fully match the called genes, so a read error is possible. The chain combines TRBV15 with TRBJ2-5, with D possibly matching TRBD2 (6 bases). Germline values: CDR1 LNHNV, CDR2 YYDKDF (reference sequence). The CDR3 is 15 amino acids. The CDR3 sequence is CTTSKYRDYQETQYF. DNA for the CDR3: TGTACCACCAGCAAATACCGGGACTACCAAGAGACCCAGTACTTC.

The rearrangement links TRBV3-1 to TRBJ2-5, with 7 bases lining up with TRBD2. V dropped 0 bases and J dropped 5; count of bases not matched to a gene: 12. CDR3 length equals 17 residues. CDR1 is LGHDT and CDR2 is YNNKEL in the germline V gene (reference sequence). The CDR3 region is CASSQELFGRGGETQYF. The CDR3 DNA follows: TGTGCCAGCAGCCAAGAACTCTTTGGGCGGGGAGGGGAGACCCAGTACTTC.

This clonotype was counted a single time. V is TRBV7-6 and J is TRBJ2-7; D may be TRBD1 (6 bases). CDR1 is SGHVS and CDR2 is FNYEAQ in the germline V gene. There are 16 residues in the CDR3. Deletions cut 5 bases from V and 0 bases from J, with 17 bases between. Here the CDR3 reads CASSPTSGAVSYEQYF. CDR3 bases: TGTGCCAGCAGCCCGACTTCAGGGGCGGTCTCCTACGAGCAGTACTTC.

The chain links TRBV7-9 to TRBJ1-1; D is ambiguous. Germline V gene sequence: CDR1 SEHNR, CDR2 FQNEAQ (reference sequence). The CDR3 is 16 residues long. Trimming shortened V by 1 base and J by 4 bases, and 16 bases separated the two germline ends. The CDR3: CASSLGAGSGVTEAFF. The CDR3, as DNA: TGTGCCAGCAGCTTAGGTGCCGGATCGGGTGTCACTGAAGCTTTCTTT.

The CDR3 coding sequence is TGTGCCACCAGCCTGAAGCGGGAGACCTACGAGCAGTACTTC. Residues: CATSLKRETYEQYF. The chain links TRBV15 to TRBJ2-7; 8 nucleotides agree with TRBD2. The CDR3 has 14 amino acids. The J segment lost 2 bases and the V segment lost 5 bases, leaving 5 bases of the junction unmatched. Per the germline V gene, CDR1 is LNHNV and CDR2 is YYDKDF (reference sequence).

The chain uses TRBV24-1 and TRBJ1-2, with D hard to call. Germline-derived CDR1 and CDR2 are KGHDR and SFDVKD. Trimming shortened V by 3 bases and J by 5 bases, and 3 bases separated the two germline ends. There are 11 residues in the CDR3. CDR3 protein: CATSDRYGYTF. CDR3 bases: TGTGCCACCAGTGATAGGTATGGCTACACCTTC.

The genes are TRBV6-2 or TRBV6-3 and TRBJ2-5; tentative D call: TRBD2 (6 bases). The V end was cut by 2 bases, the J end by 4 bases, with 17 bases between. The CDR3 runs 16 residues. Germline CDR1 MNHEY, CDR2 SVGEGT. The CDR3 here is CASSYPIIGGRETQYF. Written as DNA, the CDR3 is TGTGCCAGCAGTTACCCGATAATAGGAGGGCGAGAGACCCAGTACTTC.

Turning to this clonotype: Germline is not matched at one junction end, which may reflect a read error. The V call is TRBV20-1, the J call TRBJ2-2; D is perhaps TRBD1 or TRBD2 (5 bases each). CDR3 length equals 17 residues. Germline V gene lookup returns CDR1 DFQATT and CDR2 SNEGSKA (reference sequence). The CDR3 protein is CSARDLMGRGNTGELLF. CDR3 sequence (DNA): TGCAGTGCTAGAGATCTTATGGGGCGAGGTAACACCGGGGAGCTGCTTTTT.